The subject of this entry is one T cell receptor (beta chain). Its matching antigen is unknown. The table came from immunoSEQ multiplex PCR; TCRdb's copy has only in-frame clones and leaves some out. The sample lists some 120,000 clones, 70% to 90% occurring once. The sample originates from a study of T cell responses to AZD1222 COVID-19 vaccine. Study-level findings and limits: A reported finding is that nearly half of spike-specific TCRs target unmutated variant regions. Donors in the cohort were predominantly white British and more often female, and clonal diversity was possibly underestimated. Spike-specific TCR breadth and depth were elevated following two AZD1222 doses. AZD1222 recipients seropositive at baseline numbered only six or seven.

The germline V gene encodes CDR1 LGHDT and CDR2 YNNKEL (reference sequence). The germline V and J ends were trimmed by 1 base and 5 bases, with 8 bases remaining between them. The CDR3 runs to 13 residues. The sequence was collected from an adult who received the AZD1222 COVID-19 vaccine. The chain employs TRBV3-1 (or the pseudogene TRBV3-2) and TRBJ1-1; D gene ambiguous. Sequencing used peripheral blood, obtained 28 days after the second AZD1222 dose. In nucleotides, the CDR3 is TGTGCCAGCAGCCAAGTGAGAGGAACTGAAGCTTTCTTT. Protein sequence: CASSQVRGTEAFF.